The next 19 T cell receptor beta chains were all read from a single sample in a study of blood T cell repertoires in COVID-19. Clones were read by immunoSEQ multiplex PCR, and TCRdb kept only the in-frame ones, dropping some. Seen here are fewer than 500,000 clones, around 90% observed once, and the top ten hold 0.8% to 1%. Sequenced sample: peripheral blood. These receptors all stem from a man aged 18 to 29 with COVID-19, enrolled during active disease.

The chain links TRBV7-9 to TRBJ2-3, with 7 nucleotides matching TRBD1. The CDR3 sequence is 16 residues long. The junction had 13 bases not matched to a gene; V was cut back by 5 bases and J by 5 bases. Germline V gene lookup returns CDR1 SEHNR and CDR2 FQNEAQ (reference sequence). The CDR3 region has the DNA TGTGCCAGCAGCACCAGACAGGGCGCGCCTGGAGATACGCAGTATTTT. It encodes CASSTRQGAPGDTQYF. The whole variable domain, remainder taken from reference TRBV7-9 and TRBJ2-3, is DTGVSQNPRHKITKRGQNVTFRCDPISEHNRLYWYRQTLGQGPEFLTYFQNEAQLEKSRLLSDRFSAERPKGSFSTLEIQRTEQGDSAMYLCASSTRQGAPGDTQYFGPGTRLTVL.

The J gene is TRBJ2-1, the V gene TRBV12-3 or TRBV12-4; TRBD2 matches 9 bases. This CDR3 spans 12 amino acids. V was clipped by 1 base and J by 15 bases; unmatched bases: 4. In DNA, the CDR3 is TGTGCCAGCAGTTTAGTGCTAGCGGGGTTGTTCTTC. Its translation is CASSLVLAGLFF.

This CDR3 is CASTEGSSYEQYF. The CDR3 DNA follows: TGTGCCAGCACGGAGGGTTCCTCCTACGAGCAGTACTTC. The chain combines TRBV2 with TRBJ2-7; TRBD2 is a possible D gene (6 bases). The CDR3 sequence is 13 residues long. Trimming cost V 7 bases and J 0 bases, with 10 bases left between them. Germline loops: CDR1 SNHLY, CDR2 FYNNEI.

The chain links TRBV11-3 to TRBJ2-1; unclear D gene. The CDR3 extends over 11 amino acids. Trimming removed 1 base at V and 12 bases at J, with 7 bases between. Germline values: CDR1 SGHNT, CDR2 YENEEA. In DNA, the CDR3 is TGTGCCAGCAGCTTAGCCTCGAGGCAGTTCTTC. As protein: CASSLASRQFF.

This sequence joins TRBV29-1 and TRBJ2-7; 7 bases are shared with TRBD2. The CDR3 loop spans 12 amino acids. Trimming removed 7 bases from V and 5 bases from J; junction bases left unmatched: 8. In germline, CDR1 is SQVTM, CDR2 ANQGSEA. The CDR3 loop reads CSARDYGNEQYF. The CDR3 DNA reads TGCAGCGCCCGGGACTATGGGAACGAGCAGTACTTC.

The genes are TRBV7-2 and TRBJ2-7; no clear D gene. The CDR3 contains 14 residues. In germline, CDR1 is SGHTA, CDR2 FQGNSA. Trimming removed 5 bases at V and 0 bases at J, with 11 bases between. The CDR3 nucleotides read TGTGCCAGCAGCACCCGAAAAGCCTCCTACGAGCAGTACTTC. It codes for CASSTRKASYEQYF.

J is TRBJ2-1 and V is TRBV27; 12 nucleotides line up with TRBD2. The trim removed 5 bases at V and 0 bases at J, leaving 11 bases unmatched. CDR3 length equals 19 residues. Germline lookup yields CDR1 MNHEY and CDR2 SMNVEV (reference sequence). Here the CDR3 reads CASSQWGTSGLSSYNEQFF. The CDR3 nucleotides are TGTGCCAGCAGTCAATGGGGGACTAGCGGGCTCAGCTCCTACAATGAGCAGTTCTTC.

This clone has a handful of counts. The V gene is TRBV19, the J gene TRBJ1-1; D possibly corresponds to TRBD1 (6 bases). The germline CDR1 and CDR2 sequences are LNHDA and SQIVND (reference sequence). V was trimmed by 7 bases and J by 3 bases, leaving 9 bases between them. This CDR3 region has 12 residues. The CDR3 reads CASTDSHTEAFF. The DNA for the CDR3 is TGTGCCAGTACGGACAGCCACACTGAAGCTTTCTTT.

This clone was observed a single time. The rearrangement uses TRBV12-5 and TRBJ2-5; perhaps TRBD2 as D (6 bases). This CDR3 has 13 residues. The V and J ends lost 6 bases and 5 bases respectively, with 13 bases between them. Germline-derived CDR1 and CDR2 are LGHNT and FRNRAP. CDR3 nucleotides: TGTGCTAGTGGCCTGACTAGGCACGAGACCCAGTACTTC. Protein: CASGLTRHETQYF.

The rearrangement uses TRBV19 and TRBJ1-2; D gene ambiguous. Germline V CDR1 and CDR2: LNHDA, SQIVND (reference sequence). CDR3 length equals 13 residues. The V gene lost 3 bases and the J gene lost 6 bases, with 11 bases spanning the gap. Here the CDR3 DNA reads TGTGCCAGTAGTATTAAGCTTTTTGATGGCTACACCTTC. This translates into CASSIKLFDGYTF.

V usage is TRBV7-9 and J usage is TRBJ2-5; 9 bases are a match to TRBD1. This CDR3 has 13 amino acids. V trimming: 4 bases; J trimming: 7 bases; junction bases outside the gene matches: 4. The germline gives CDR1 SEHNR, CDR2 FQNEAQ (reference sequence). The CDR3 region is CASSSGQGWTQYF. CDR3 coding DNA: TGTGCCAGCAGCTCGGGACAGGGCTGGACCCAGTACTTC.

The chain links TRBV7-2 to TRBJ2-3; D remains ambiguous. CDR3 length: 14 amino acids. Trimming removed 4 bases at V and 4 bases at J, with 12 bases between. The germline CDR1 and CDR2 sequences are SGHTA and FQGNSA. The CDR3 DNA reads as TGTGCCAGCAGCTCGCGAGGCGGTCCAGATACGCAGTATTTT. Its protein product is CASSSRGGPDTQYF.

This chain links TRBV11-2 with TRBJ2-5; no definite D call. Germline CDR1 SGHAT, CDR2 FQNNGV. The CDR3 runs to 13 residues. Trimming shortened V by 5 bases and J by 5 bases, and 12 bases separated the two germline ends. CDR3 nucleotides: TGTGCCAGCAGCCCGAGGATTAGGGAGACCCAGTACTTC. Amino acids: CASSPRIRETQYF.

In this sample, this clone turned up a few times. The gene calls are TRBV5-4 and TRBJ2-1, with 11 bases aligning to TRBD2. Per germline, CDR1 SGHNT and CDR2 YYREEE (reference sequence). The CDR3 has 14 residues. V trimming: 5 bases; J trimming: 12 bases; junction bases outside the gene matches: 10. The chain's CDR3 is CASRNSGRGRGQFF. For the CDR3, the DNA is TGTGCCAGCAGGAATAGCGGGAGGGGACGTGGGCAGTTCTTC.

This sequence joins TRBV7-9 and TRBJ2-2; TRBD1 might be the D (6 bases). This CDR3 has 14 residues. CDR1 is SEHNR, CDR2 FQNEAQ, per germline (reference sequence). Trimming removed 4 bases from V and 4 bases from J, with 10 bases in between. CDR3 protein: CASSSQGPTGELFF. The CDR3 DNA follows: TGTGCCAGCAGCTCTCAGGGGCCCACCGGGGAGCTGTTTTTT.

The chain links TRBV7-6 to TRBJ2-3; TRBD2 agrees at 10 bases. From germline, CDR1 is SGHVS and CDR2 FNYEAQ. Trimming removed 5 bases from V and 4 bases from J; junction bases left unmatched: 9. The CDR3 totals 16 residues. In nucleotides, the CDR3 is TGTGCCAGCAGCCCCGATCGGACTAGCGGTCCAGATACGCAGTATTTT. The encoded protein is CASSPDRTSGPDTQYF.

V usage is TRBV5-5 and J usage is TRBJ2-7; TRBD1 agrees at 7 bases. The germline V gene encodes CDR1 SGHKS and CDR2 YYEKEE (reference sequence). The V segment lost 5 bases and the J segment 3 bases; nucleotides outside the gene matches: 8. This CDR3 contains 14 residues. The CDR3 reads CASSTTGTHYEQYF. The CDR3 coding sequence is TGTGCCAGCAGTACGACAGGGACCCACTACGAGCAGTACTTC.

This clone has just one count. The chain has TRBV27 and TRBJ2-7, with 13 bases lining up with TRBD2. The CDR3 contains 15 residues. Germline loops: CDR1 MNHEY, CDR2 SMNVEV (reference sequence). V gave up 6 bases and J gave up 3 bases; unmatched junction bases: 5. CDR3 residues: CASSWTSGSNYEQYF. The CDR3 DNA reads as TGTGCCAGCAGCTGGACTAGCGGGAGTAACTACGAGCAGTACTTC.

The gene calls are TRBV19 and TRBJ2-1; 14 bases agree with TRBD2. The germline CDR1 and CDR2 sequences are LNHDA and SQIVND (reference sequence). CDR3 length equals 17 residues. The V gene end was trimmed by 3 bases and the J gene end by 4 bases; junction bases not matched to a gene: 5. CDR3 nucleotide sequence: TGTGCCAGTAGTATGATGGGACTAGCGGGGGCGTACAATGAGCAGTTCTTC. Translated, it gives CASSMMGLAGAYNEQFF.